The rows below give T cell receptor beta chains drawn from one sample of a study of cytomegalovirus exposure and HLA in healthy donors. Libraries were prepared by immunoSEQ multiplex PCR; TCRdb keeps only in-frame clonotypes and omits some of them. This table holds about 120,000 clones, over 60% found once. Sequencing was carried out using PBMCs. Receptors were obtained from a female donor in good health and CMV-seronegative. Each CDR3 is given with its conserved first and last residue. Fields, in order: CDR3 protein, CDR3 DNA, CDR3 length, D gene, V gene, clone size, J gene. The D gene is left open where the match is weak. For some rows the clone size is stated as once, few or many, or as a class when expanded; others skip it.

CASSPGQGRIHTEAFF,TGTGCCAGCAGTCCGGGACAGGGGAGGATTCACACTGAAGCTTTCTTT,16,TRBD1,TRBV27,NA,TRBJ1-1
CASSERAAKGEKLFF,TGCGCCAGCAGCGAGCGGGCCGCAAAGGGAGAAAAACTGTTTTTT,15,NA,TRBV5-1,NA,TRBJ1-4
CASSYRQGLGSPLHF,TGTGCCAGCAGTTACCGACAGGGGTTGGGTTCACCCCTCCATTTT,15,TRBD1,TRBV6-5,once,TRBJ1-6
CAWAEGPLASQETQYF,TGTGCCTGGGCCGAGGGGCCACTAGCGAGCCAAGAGACCCAGTACTTC,16,TRBD2,TRBV30,NA,TRBJ2-5
CASSVGSRGDHSTEAFF,TGTGCCAGCAGCGTAGGTTCTCGGGGGGATCATAGCACTGAAGCTTTCTTT,17,NA,TRBV9,NA,TRBJ1-1
CASSLPLSEQYF,TGTGCCAGCAGTTTACCCCTCTCCGAGCAGTACTTC,12,NA,TRBV28,once,TRBJ2-7
CASSRLDSGANGLTF,TGTGCCAGTTCCCGCCTCGACTCTGGGGCCAACGGCCTGACTTTC,15,NA,TRBV9,once,TRBJ2-6
CASSEGRSNQPQHF,TGTGCCAGCAGTGAAGGTCGGAGCAATCAGCCCCAGCATTTT,14,NA,TRBV2,NA,TRBJ1-5
CAWNQQGLNTGELFF,TGTGCCTGGAATCAACAGGGGTTAAACACCGGGGAGCTGTTTTTT,15,TRBD1,TRBV30,few,TRBJ2-2
CASSRSSRAGELFF,TGTGCCAGCAGTCGATCTAGCCGTGCCGGGGAGCTGTTTTTT,14,NA,TRBV2,NA,TRBJ2-2
CAWSKSGDEKLFF,TGTGCCTGGAGTAAAAGCGGGGATGAAAAACTGTTTTTT,13,NA,TRBV30,few,TRBJ1-4
CARSHPGTSGRSYEQYF,TGTGCCAGAAGCCACCCGGGGACTAGCGGGAGGTCCTACGAGCAGTACTTC,17,TRBD2,TRBV5-3,once,TRBJ2-7
CAWSGSHRTGSDTQYF,TGTGCCTGGAGTGGATCCCACCGGACAGGGTCAGATACGCAGTATTTT,16,TRBD1,TRBV30,NA,TRBJ2-3
CASSKAGGRFGFGTDTQYF,TGTGCCAGCAGCAAAGCGGGGGGGCGATTCGGATTCGGCACAGATACGCAGTATTTT,19,TRBD2,TRBV5-8,NA,TRBJ2-3
CASSPVFQGASYEQYF,TGTGCCAGCTCACCAGTTTTCCAGGGGGCATCTTACGAGCAGTACTTC,16,TRBD1,TRBV18,few,TRBJ2-7
CASSSSYSNQPQHF,TGTGCCAGCAGCTCATCCTATAGCAATCAGCCCCAGCATTTT,14,NA,TRBV5-6,NA,TRBJ1-5
CASGLALAGDFTDTQYF,TGTGCTAGTGGTTTGGCACTAGCGGGGGATTTCACAGATACGCAGTATTTT,17,TRBD2,TRBV12-5,NA,TRBJ2-3
CASGTLAAAGEQYF,TGTGCCAGCGGTACACTAGCGGCGGCGGGTGAGCAGTACTTC,14,TRBD2,TRBV11-2,NA,TRBJ2-7
CASSLASYPYGYTF,TGTGCCAGCAGCTTAGCGTCCTACCCCTATGGCTACACCTTC,14,NA,TRBV11-2,NA,TRBJ1-2
CAWSVSRGGFSQYF,TGTGCCTGGAGTGTTTCGCGGGGGGGTTTTTCCCAGTACTTC,14,TRBD2,TRBV30,NA,TRBJ2-5
CASSTWDRKNIQYF,TGTGCCAGCAGCACCTGGGACAGAAAAAACATTCAGTACTTC,14,TRBD1,TRBV7-2,few,TRBJ2-4
CASSQDLAREVPYEQYF,TGTGCCAGCAGCCAAGATCTGGCGCGGGAGGTCCCCTACGAGCAGTACTTC,17,TRBD2,TRBV4-2,NA,TRBJ2-7
CASRDRGRNDYGYTF,TGTGCCAGCAGAGACAGGGGTAGAAACGACTATGGCTACACCTTC,15,TRBD1,TRBV27,NA,TRBJ1-2
CASSSFPGQAEETQYF,TGTGCCAGCAGCTCTTTCCCGGGACAGGCTGAAGAGACCCAGTACTTC,16,TRBD1,TRBV5-4,NA,TRBJ2-5
CASSDAGLGTGELFF,TGTGCCAGCAGCGATGCGGGGTTAGGCACCGGGGAGCTGTTTTTT,15,NA,TRBV2,NA,TRBJ2-2
CASSGQGGYTF,TGTGCCAGCAGCGGCCAGGGTGGCTACACCTTC,11,NA,TRBV2,few,TRBJ1-2
CASSGTSSGELFF,TGTGCCAGCAGCGGGACTAGCTCTGGGGAGCTGTTTTTT,13,TRBD2,TRBV7-9,once,TRBJ2-2
CASRQTGTETQYF,TGTGCCAGCCGCCAGACAGGGACGGAGACCCAGTACTTC,13,TRBD1,TRBV28,once,TRBJ2-5
CASSYWTGSPNYGYTF,TGTGCCAGCAGCTACTGGACAGGCAGCCCTAACTATGGCTACACCTTC,16,TRBD1,TRBV5-8,few,TRBJ1-2
CASSLGAGTEAFF,TGTGCCAGCAGTTTAGGGGCGGGGACTGAAGCTTTCTTT,13,NA,TRBV28,once,TRBJ1-1
CASSPGPRSGANGLTF,TGCGCCAGCAGCCCAGGTCCTCGTTCTGGGGCCAACGGCCTGACTTTC,16,NA,TRBV5-1,NA,TRBJ2-6
CASSQVQGAWADTQYF,TGCGCCAGCAGCCAAGTCCAGGGGGCATGGGCAGATACGCAGTATTTT,16,TRBD1,TRBV4-1,NA,TRBJ2-3
CSSSFHFNTEAFF,TGTTCCAGCAGCTTCCATTTTAACACTGAAGCTTTCTTT,13,NA,TRBV7-9,once,TRBJ1-1
CASSFGTVTNTEAFF,TGTGCCAGCAGTTTCGGGACAGTTACGAACACTGAAGCTTTCTTT,15,TRBD1,TRBV6-5,NA,TRBJ1-1
CASSPTRWSCGYF,TGTGCCAGCTCACCGACTCGGTGGAGCTGTGGGTATTTT,13,NA,TRBV18,NA,TRBJ1-5
CATKGDTEAFF,TGTGCCACTAAGGGGGACACTGAAGCTTTCTTT,11,NA,TRBV5-4,NA,TRBJ1-1